One sample yielded the 4 T cell receptor beta chains listed below, sequenced in a study of T cell responses to AZD1222 COVID-19 vaccine. Produced via immunoSEQ multiplex PCR; TCRdb's table is partial and in-frame only. The table includes around 120,000 clones, approximately 90% detected once. The source was peripheral blood, collected on day 0 of AZD1222 vaccination. All receptors come from an adult in good health.

This clone was seen only a few times. The V and J genes are TRBV7-9 and TRBJ2-1, with 9 bases lining up with TRBD2. V lost 5 bases, J lost 6 bases, and 8 bases stayed unmatched. Germline CDR1 SEHNR, CDR2 FQNEAQ (reference sequence). The CDR3 length is 15 residues. The CDR3 loop is CASSPPTSGVNEQFF. The CDR3 DNA sequence: TGTGCCAGCAGCCCCCCGACTAGCGGAGTCAATGAGCAGTTCTTC.

This chain uses TRBV7-9 with TRBJ2-2, with 13 bases that match TRBD2. CDR1 SEHNR and CDR2 FQNEAQ come from the germline V gene (reference sequence). This CDR3 contains 17 residues. V shed 5 bases and J 5 bases; nucleotides not matched to a gene: 8. The CDR3 nucleotides read TGTGCCAGCAGCCCCCGGAGACTAGCGGGAGGTACCGGGGAGCTGTTTTTT. Its protein is CASSPRRLAGGTGELFF.

The chain employs TRBV7-2 and TRBJ1-1; D is possibly TRBD1 (5 bases). Germline-derived CDR1 and CDR2 are SGHTA and FQGNSA. Trimming took 4 bases from V and 0 from J, leaving 12 bases between them. This CDR3 is built from 15 residues. This CDR3 is CASSSGGTVNTEAFF. The DNA of the CDR3 is TGTGCCAGCAGCTCAGGAGGGACGGTGAACACTGAAGCTTTCTTT.

The chain couples TRBV6-5 to TRBJ1-6, with no clear D. Trimming removed 8 bases from V and 6 bases from J, with 8 bases in between. This CDR3 comprises 12 residues. Germline lookup yields CDR1 MNHEY and CDR2 SVGAGI. DNA of the CDR3: TGTGCCAGCCGGGAGAGTAATTCACCCCTCCACTTT. This encodes CASRESNSPLHF.